A single sample gave rise to the 26 T cell receptor beta chains below, sequenced in a study of CD8+ T cells in alopecia areata. TCR sequencing used cDNA made by reverse transcription of extracted RNA. Profiling relied on immunoSEQ multiplex PCR, and the TCRdb table lists in-frame clones only, not all of them. The sample holds roughly 150,000 clones, approximately 60% seen once. The material sequenced was CD4+ T cells sorted from blood. These receptors were taken from a human donor in good health.

The J gene is TRBJ2-5, the V gene TRBV18, with D hard to call. The V end was cut by 1 base, the J end by 2 bases, with 11 bases between. Germline assignment: CDR1 KGHSH and CDR2 LQKENI. This CDR3 spans 15 amino acids. The CDR3 loop is CASSPHHGRQETQYF. CDR3 nucleotides: TGTGCCAGCTCACCACACCATGGGCGGCAAGAGACCCAGTACTTC.

This clone was counted only a few times. The rearrangement uses TRBV11-2 and TRBJ2-2; maybe TRBD1 (6 bases). Trimming pared 5 bases from V and 2 bases from J, leaving 15 bases between. Germline assignment: CDR1 SGHAT and CDR2 FQNNGV. The CDR3 runs 16 residues. CDR3 residues: CASSHRAGGNTGELFF. CDR3 coding DNA: TGTGCCAGCAGCCACAGGGCCGGAGGCAACACCGGGGAGCTGTTTTTT.

This clone has a single count. The CDR3 DNA follows: TGTGCCAGCAGTTTTAGCGGCCAAGAGACCCAGTACTTC. It encodes CASSFSGQETQYF. The chain links TRBV27 to TRBJ2-5; D possibly corresponds to TRBD2 (6 bases). V gave up 3 bases and J gave up 1 base, with 6 bases separating them. Germline-derived CDR1 and CDR2 are MNHEY and SMNVEV (reference sequence). The CDR3 has 13 residues.

The chain recombines TRBV25-1 with TRBJ2-7, with a tentative D call TRBD2 (5 bases). There are 13 residues in the CDR3. The germline CDR1 and CDR2 sequences are MGHDK and SYGVNS. The ends were cut back, 4 bases at V and 7 bases at J, with 14 bases in the middle. CDR3 residues: CASSGSGVGEQYF. CDR3 DNA sequence: TGTGCCAGCAGTGGTTCCGGGGTCGGGGAGCAGTACTTC.

The chain employs TRBV29-1 and TRBJ1-4, with D possibly matching TRBD1 (5 bases). Per germline, CDR1 SQVTM and CDR2 ANQGSEA. V was pared by 6 bases and J by 7 bases, with 21 bases between. The CDR3 consists of 15 residues. The CDR3 sequence: CSVRTPAQGGEKLFF. CDR3 coding DNA: TGCAGCGTCCGAACCCCGGCGCAGGGAGGTGAAAAACTGTTTTTT.

The gene calls are TRBV4-1 and TRBJ2-7; D remains unclear. This CDR3 has 14 residues. The V gene lost 3 bases and the J gene lost 7 bases, with 16 bases spanning the gap. CDR1 is MGHRA and CDR2 is YSYEKL in the germline V gene. CDR3 DNA: TGCGCCAGCAGCCAGCCGACGGGCCTTAGGGAGCAGTACTTC. This sequence encodes CASSQPTGLREQYF.

This clone was seen only a few times. The rearrangement uses TRBV6-5 and TRBJ1-2, with a possible D match to TRBD1 (5 bases). Germline values: CDR1 MNHEY, CDR2 SVGAGI. This CDR3 region has 15 residues. V gave up 1 base and J gave up 4 bases, with 13 bases separating them. The CDR3 loop reads CASSYLDTASYGYTF. Written as DNA, the CDR3 is TGTGCCAGCAGTTACTTGGACACGGCCAGCTATGGCTACACCTTC.

DNA for the CDR3: TGTGCCAGCAGTTTAAGAACTGAGGGGGCGAGAGGAGCTACGCAGTATTTT. It specifies CASSLRTEGARGATQYF. This chain joins TRBV27 and TRBJ2-3; 7 bases are shared with TRBD1. V was pared by 2 bases and J by 8 bases, with 16 bases of the junction left unmatched. Per the germline V gene, CDR1 is MNHEY and CDR2 is SMNVEV (reference sequence). The length of the CDR3 is 17 residues.

The chain uses TRBV6-5 and TRBJ2-7; no definite D call. Germline CDR1 reads MNHEY; CDR2 reads SVGAGI. The V and J ends lost 10 bases and 6 bases respectively, with 16 bases between them. CDR3 length equals 12 residues. Written as DNA, the CDR3 is TGTGCCACCCGGGCCGAAGTTGGCGAGCAGTACTTC. This sequence encodes CATRAEVGEQYF.

The chain combines TRBV18 with TRBJ2-7, with a weak D call TRBD2 (5 bases). The length of the CDR3 is 14 residues. The V end lost 6 bases, the J end lost 2 bases, and 14 bases lay between the germline ends. CDR1 and CDR2 (germline): KGHSH, LQKENI. The CDR3 is CASSFKHGTYEQYF. The CDR3 DNA follows: TGTGCCAGCTCTTTTAAACACGGGACCTACGAGCAGTACTTC. Supplemented by reference TRBV18 and TRBJ2-7, the full variable domain reads NAGVMQNPRHLVRRRGQEARLRCSPMKGHSHVYWYRQLPEEGLKFMVYLQKENIIDESGMPKERFSAEFPKEGPSILRIQQVVRGDSAAYFCASSFKHGTYEQYFGPGTRLTVT.

The chain uses TRBV4-1 and TRBJ2-7; a possible D gene is TRBD2 (5 bases). The CDR3 is 13 residues long. CDR1 is MGHRA and CDR2 is YSYEKL in the germline V gene. The V and J ends lost 2 bases and 4 bases respectively, with 9 bases between them. DNA of the CDR3: TGCGCCAGCAGCCAATATTCGGGGTACGAGCAGTACTTC. Translated: CASSQYSGYEQYF.

The chain recombines TRBV6-1 with TRBJ1-5; 7 bases agree with TRBD1. The ends lost 3 bases at V and 1 base at J; junction bases unmatched: 3. There are 15 residues in the CDR3. The germline CDR1 and CDR2 sequences are MNHNS and SASEGT. CDR3 DNA sequence: TGTGCCAGCAGTGAGGCAGGGGGAAGCAATCAGCCCCAGCATTTT. Amino acid sequence: CASSEAGGSNQPQHF.

This clone has a handful of counts. The chain employs TRBV7-9 and TRBJ2-5; D unresolved. Trimming took off 0 bases at V and 14 bases at J, with 13 bases between the two ends. From germline, CDR1 is SEHNR and CDR2 FQNEAQ (reference sequence). This CDR3 is built from 12 residues. CDR3 DNA sequence: TGTGCCAGCAGCTTAGCGGAGATCTACCAATACTTC. The encoded protein is CASSLAEIYQYF. Together with reference TRBV7-9 and TRBJ2-5, the CDR3 gives the full variable domain: DTGVSQNPRHKITKRGQNVTFRCDPISEHNRLYWYRQTLGQGPEFLTYFQNEAQLEKSRLLSDRFSAERPKGSFSTLEIQRTEQGDSAMYLCASSLAEIYQYFGPGTRLLVL.

The CDR3 nucleotides read TGCGCCAGCAGCCAAGATTCACGACAGCAGATAGCCAAAAACATTCAGTACTTC. Translation: CASSQDSRQQIAKNIQYF. The chain joins TRBV4-1 to TRBJ2-4; perhaps TRBD1 as D (5 bases). The CDR3 loop spans 18 amino acids. CDR1 and CDR2 (germline): MGHRA, YSYEKL. V shed 0 bases and J shed 0 bases, with 15 bases lying between them.

The J gene is TRBJ1-2, the V gene TRBV29-1; D may be TRBD1 (5 bases). Trimming cost V 6 bases and J 1 base, with 15 bases left between them. There are 14 residues in the CDR3. Germline loops: CDR1 SQVTM, CDR2 ANQGSEA. CDR3 region: CSVEALQGNYGYTF. CDR3 bases: TGCAGCGTGGAGGCCCTTCAGGGTAACTATGGCTACACCTTC. Complete variable domain (other parts from reference TRBV29-1 and TRBJ1-2): SAVISQKPSRDICQRGTSLTIQCQVDSQVTMMFWYRQQPGQSLTLIATANQGSEATYESGFVIDKFPISRPNLTFSTLTVSNMSPEDSSIYLCSVEALQGNYGYTFGSGTRLTVV.

This clone was seen a handful of times. This chain links TRBV6-5 with TRBJ2-1; a weak D match, TRBD2 (5 bases). Germline V gene data show CDR1 as MNHEY and CDR2 as SVGAGI. CDR3 length: 12 residues. Trimming shortened V by 0 bases and J by 14 bases, and 11 bases separated the two germline ends. Here the CDR3 reads CASSYSRGRKFF. The CDR3 DNA is TGTGCCAGCAGTTACTCTCGAGGGCGAAAGTTCTTC.

The chain is built from TRBV7-8 and TRBJ2-7; 7 bases align to TRBD2. Trimming at V came to 5 bases and at J to 3 bases, leaving 16 bases not matched to a gene. The CDR3 is 17 residues long. From germline, CDR1 is SGHVS and CDR2 FQNEAQ. CDR3: CASSRLNPSGGFYEQYF. Here the CDR3 DNA reads TGTGCCAGCAGCCGACTTAACCCCTCGGGAGGATTCTACGAGCAGTACTTC.

The chain has TRBV29-1 and TRBJ1-3, with D unclear. Per germline, CDR1 SQVTM and CDR2 ANQGSEA. This CDR3 is built from 13 residues. Trimming removed 4 bases from V and 3 bases from J, with 10 bases in between. CDR3 DNA sequence: TGCAGCGTTGGAGTTGCAAATGGAAACACCATATATTTT. Amino acids: CSVGVANGNTIYF.

This clone counts as medium-sized. This chain links TRBV9 with TRBJ1-1; D remains unclear. This CDR3 is 15 amino acids long. Germline loops: CDR1 SGDLS, CDR2 YYNGEE. V lost 0 bases to trimming and J lost 1 base, with 10 bases between them. The CDR3 is CASSVGSLGNTEAFF. CDR3 nucleotide sequence: TGTGCCAGCAGCGTAGGTAGCCTGGGGAACACTGAAGCTTTCTTT.

This clone occurred many times. The rearrangement links TRBV5-1 to TRBJ2-2, with D perhaps TRBD1 (7 bases). Trimming pared 5 bases from V and 3 bases from J, leaving 17 bases between. In germline, CDR1 is SGHRS, CDR2 YFSETQ. This CDR3 is 16 amino acids long. The DNA for the CDR3 is TGCGCCAGCAGTCCTTTTTCCAGGGGGGACACCGGGGAGCTGTTTTTT. This sequence encodes CASSPFSRGDTGELFF.

This chain links TRBV7-9 with TRBJ2-2; D is unresolved. Trimming cost V 6 bases and J 3 bases, with 11 bases left between them. This CDR3 has 14 residues. Germline assignment: CDR1 SEHNR and CDR2 FQNEAQ (reference sequence). CDR3 DNA: TGTGCCAGCAGAGATGACTGGGACACCGGGGAGCTGTTTTTT. Translation gives CASRDDWDTGELFF.

The rearrangement uses TRBV6-5 and TRBJ1-2, with 9 bases matching TRBD1. After removal of 2 bases from V and 5 bases from J, the junction contained 6 bases not matched to a gene. CDR1 and CDR2 (germline): MNHEY, SVGAGI. This CDR3 has 15 amino acids. The CDR3 loop reads CASSYRDREVYGYTF. DNA for the CDR3: TGTGCCAGCAGTTACAGGGACAGGGAGGTATATGGCTACACCTTC.

This clone was seen a few times. Mismatch with germline at one junction end may stem from a read error. V gene TRBV30 combines with J gene TRBJ1-1; D not certain. Germline assignment: CDR1 GTSNPN and CDR2 SVGIG (reference sequence). The CDR3 loop spans 12 amino acids. CDR3 DNA: TGTGCCCGGAGCGATATACACACTGAAGCTTTCTTT. The encoded protein is CARSDIHTEAFF.

The table lists this clone with a few counts. V is TRBV14 and J is TRBJ2-2; D call uncertain. This CDR3 comprises 13 residues. Germline lookup yields CDR1 SGHDN and CDR2 FVKESK. Trimming took off 8 bases at V and 7 bases at J, with 14 bases between the two ends. CDR3 DNA sequence: TGTGCCAGCGCGCGCCGAGAGGACGGGGAGCTGTTTTTT. Encoded protein: CASARREDGELFF.

The rearrangement uses TRBV7-9 and TRBJ2-7; D gene ambiguous. Germline CDR1 is SEHNR and CDR2 is FQNEAQ (reference sequence). V lost 4 bases and J lost 7, with 14 bases in between. This CDR3 region has 13 residues. CDR3 sequence (DNA): TGTGCCAGCAGCTCCCGGTTAGCTTGGGAGCAGTACTTC. It is translated as CASSSRLAWEQYF.

The chain is built from TRBV5-4 and TRBJ1-2, with D possibly matching TRBD1 (5 bases). V was clipped by 0 bases and J by 4 bases, with 13 bases between them. From germline, CDR1 is SGHNT and CDR2 YYREEE (reference sequence). The CDR3 runs 15 residues. CDR3 DNA sequence: TGTGCCAGCAGCTTGGAAAGGGGCCATGGCTATGGCTACACCTTC. Amino acid sequence: CASSLERGHGYGYTF.